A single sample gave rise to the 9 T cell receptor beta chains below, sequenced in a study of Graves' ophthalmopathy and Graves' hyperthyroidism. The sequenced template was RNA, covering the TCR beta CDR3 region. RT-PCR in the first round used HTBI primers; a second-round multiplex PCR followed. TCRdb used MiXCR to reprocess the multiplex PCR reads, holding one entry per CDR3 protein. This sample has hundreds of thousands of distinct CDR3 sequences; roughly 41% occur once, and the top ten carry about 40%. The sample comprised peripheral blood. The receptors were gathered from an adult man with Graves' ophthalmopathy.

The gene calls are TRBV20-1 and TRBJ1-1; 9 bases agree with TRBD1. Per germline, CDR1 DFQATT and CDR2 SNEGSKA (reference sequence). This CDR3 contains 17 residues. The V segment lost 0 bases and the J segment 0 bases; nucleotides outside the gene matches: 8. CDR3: CSARERIQGAMNTEAFF. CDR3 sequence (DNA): TGCAGTGCTAGAGAAAGGATACAGGGGGCCATGAACACTGAAGCTTTCTTT.

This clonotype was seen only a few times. The CDR3 region has the DNA TGTGCCAGTTCACAGGTTGCCTCTGGGGCCAACGTCCTGACTTTC. Its translation is CASSQVASGANVLTF. The gene calls are TRBV6-5 and TRBJ2-6, with D tentatively TRBD1 (5 bases). Per germline, CDR1 MNHEY and CDR2 SVGAGI. This CDR3 spans 15 amino acids. Trimming removed 9 bases from V and 0 bases from J, with 12 bases in between.

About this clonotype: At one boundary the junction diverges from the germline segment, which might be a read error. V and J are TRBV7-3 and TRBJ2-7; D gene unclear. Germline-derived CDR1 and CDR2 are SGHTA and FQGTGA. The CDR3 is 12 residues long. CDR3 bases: TGTGCCAGCAGCTTTACGGGCGGCGAGCGGTACTTC. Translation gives CASSFTGGERYF.

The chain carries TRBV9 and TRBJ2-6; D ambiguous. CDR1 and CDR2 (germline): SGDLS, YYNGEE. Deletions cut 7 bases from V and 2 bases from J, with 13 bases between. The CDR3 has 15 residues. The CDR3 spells CASSPPGPGANVLTF. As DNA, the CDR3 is TGTGCCAGCTCACCTCCGGGTCCTGGGGCCAACGTCCTGACTTTC.

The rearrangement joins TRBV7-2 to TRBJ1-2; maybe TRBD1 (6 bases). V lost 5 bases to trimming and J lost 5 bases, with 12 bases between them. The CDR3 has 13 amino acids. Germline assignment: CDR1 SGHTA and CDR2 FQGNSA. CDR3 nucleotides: TGTGCCAGCAGCCCCACGGGACAATATGGCTACACCTTC. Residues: CASSPTGQYGYTF.

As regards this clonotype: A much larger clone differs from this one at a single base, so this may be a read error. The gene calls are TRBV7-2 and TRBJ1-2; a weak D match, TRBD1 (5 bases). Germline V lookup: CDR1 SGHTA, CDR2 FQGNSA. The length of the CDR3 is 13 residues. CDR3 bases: TGTGCCCGCAGCTTCAGCGGGGGGAAAGGCTACACCTTC. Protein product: CARSFSGGKGYTF.

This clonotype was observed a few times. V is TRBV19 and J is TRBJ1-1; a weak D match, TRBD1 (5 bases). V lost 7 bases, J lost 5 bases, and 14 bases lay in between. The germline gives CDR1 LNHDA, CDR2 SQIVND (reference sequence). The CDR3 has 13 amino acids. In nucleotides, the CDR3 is TGTGCCAGTACCCCCAGGGAGGGAACTGAAGCTTTCTTT. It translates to CASTPREGTEAFF.

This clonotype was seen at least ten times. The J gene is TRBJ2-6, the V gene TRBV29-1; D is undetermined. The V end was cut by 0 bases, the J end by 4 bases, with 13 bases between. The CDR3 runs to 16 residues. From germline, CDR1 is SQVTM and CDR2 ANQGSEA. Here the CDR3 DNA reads TGCAGCGTTGAAGAAAGTACAGTGAGAGGGGCCAACGTCCTGACTTTC. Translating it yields CSVEESTVRGANVLTF.

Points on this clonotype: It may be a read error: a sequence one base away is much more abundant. The CDR3 sequence: CSTMTSGDAYEQYF. CDR3 bases: TGCAGTACTATGACTAGCGGGGATGCCTACGAGCAGTACTTC. This sequence joins TRBV20-1 and TRBJ2-7; 11 nucleotides agree with TRBD2. CDR1 is DFQATT, CDR2 SNEGSKA, per germline (reference sequence). This CDR3 has 14 residues. The junction had 8 bases not matched to a gene; V was cut back by 8 bases and J by 2 bases.